This passage covers 3 T cell receptor beta chains from one sample sequenced in a study of OX40 agonist ivuxolimab in advanced cancers. Libraries were built with the immunoSEQ multiplex PCR assay. TCRdb holds this immuneACCESS table with in-frame rearrangements only. Some clones are missing; in checked studies, unresolved V genes explain under half, and the rest has no known cause. The sample table contains 50,000 to 60,000 clones; only one count was recorded for approximately 90% of them. The ten largest clones take up approximately 5% of the sample. The specimen comprised CD4+ or CD8+ T cells sorted from blood, sampled in a trial of the OX40 agonist ivuxolimab. The origin of the receptors is an adult with an advanced solid tumor such as melanoma, head and neck, liver or kidney cancer.

The rearrangement links TRBV6-5 to TRBJ1-1; D possibly corresponds to TRBD1 (5 bases). This CDR3 is built from 14 residues. Germline V gene lookup returns CDR1 MNHEY and CDR2 SVGAGI. Trimming cost V 0 bases and J 1 base, with 6 bases left between them. For the CDR3, the DNA is TGTGCCAGCAGTTACTCTGGGGGGAACACTGAAGCTTTCTTT. Its translation: CASSYSGGNTEAFF.

V gene TRBV5-5 combines with J gene TRBJ1-2; 7 nucleotides agree with TRBD1. Per the germline V gene, CDR1 is SGHKS and CDR2 is YYEKEE (reference sequence). The trim removed 1 base at V and 0 bases at J, leaving 3 bases unmatched. The CDR3 loop spans 15 amino acids. CDR3 residues: CASSLSGGTNYGYTF. For the CDR3, the DNA is TGTGCCAGCAGCTTGTCAGGGGGAACTAACTATGGCTACACCTTC.

This clone was counted a few times. V gene TRBV2 combines with J gene TRBJ1-5; a weak D match, TRBD1 (6 bases). The CDR3 covers 13 residues. Per germline, CDR1 SNHLY and CDR2 FYNNEI. V lost 7 bases and J 4 bases, leaving 11 bases between the germline ends. The CDR3 DNA sequence: TGTGCCAGCACACAGGGTTGGAATCAGCCCCAGCATTTT. This codes for CASTQGWNQPQHF.